These 2 T cell receptor beta chains came from one sample sequenced in a study of blood T cell repertoires in COVID-19. Produced via immunoSEQ multiplex PCR; TCRdb's table is partial and in-frame only. This sample has more than 100,000 clones, with approximately 90% found just once. The sample comprised peripheral blood. These receptors all stem from a man aged 50 to 59 with active or convalescent COVID-19.

The genes are TRBV6-5 and TRBJ2-1; 8 bases fit TRBD2. From germline, CDR1 is MNHEY and CDR2 SVGAGI. The CDR3 sequence is 16 residues long. The J segment lost 5 bases and the V segment lost 4 bases, leaving 10 bases of the junction unmatched. In nucleotides, the CDR3 is TGTGCCAGCAGTTTCCCTGGACTAGCACCTGACAATGAGCAGTTCTTC. It translates to CASSFPGLAPDNEQFF.

The V gene is TRBV7-7, the J gene TRBJ2-5, with 7 bases aligning to TRBD2. Germline V gives CDR1 SSHAT, CDR2 FNYEAQ (reference sequence). Trimming at V came to 5 bases and at J to 3 bases, leaving 9 bases not matched to a gene. There are 15 residues in the CDR3. The CDR3 region has the DNA TGTGCCAGCAGCCCCCTACGGGCGGGGGAAGAGACCCAGTACTTC. This encodes CASSPLRAGEETQYF.